The 5 T cell receptor beta chains listed next were all sequenced from one sample in a study of CD8 T cells in ankylosing spondylitis. Each CDR3 protein is one row after TCRdb ran MiXCR on the 5' RACE reads. The sample records 200,000 to 250,000 distinct CDR3 sequences, roughly 8.2% being singletons. The sample was blood, either unsorted or a sorted T cell fraction (not recorded which). These receptors originate from a female donor with ankylosing spondylitis or in good health (not recorded which).

This clonotype has only a few counts. The chain is built from TRBV7-9 and TRBJ2-4, with no clear D. Trimming removed 4 bases from V and 9 bases from J, with 10 bases in between. The CDR3 has 12 residues. Per germline, CDR1 SEHNR and CDR2 FQNEAQ (reference sequence). The CDR3 nucleotides are TGTGCCAGCAGCTCATTCAGGAGCATTCAGTACTTC. It encodes CASSSFRSIQYF.

Turning to this clonotype: A much larger clone is a single base away; this may be a read error. The chain is built from TRBV7-2 and TRBJ2-7; possible D gene TRBD1, 6 bases. This CDR3 is 15 amino acids long. V shed 3 bases and J shed 7 bases, with 19 bases lying between them. Germline V CDR1 and CDR2: SGHTA, FQGNSA. CDR3 in amino acids: CASSLGHDTSQEQYF. In nucleotides, the CDR3 is TGTGCCAGCAGCTTGGGACATGACACAAGCCAGGAGCAGTACTTC. Looking up the rest from reference TRBV7-2 and TRBJ2-7 gives the full variable domain: GAGVSQSPSNKVTEKGKDVELRCDPISGHTALYWYRQSLGQGLEFLIYFQGNSAPDKSGLPSDRFSAERTGGSVSTLTIQRTQQEDSAVYLCASSLGHDTSQEQYFGPGTRLTVT.

This clonotype was seen ten or more times. The chain links TRBV29-1 to TRBJ2-6; D unresolved. V was clipped by 4 bases and J by 0 bases, with 10 bases between them. CDR3 length equals 15 residues. In germline, CDR1 is SQVTM, CDR2 ANQGSEA. Written as DNA, the CDR3 is TGCAGCGTTGCTGTTTACGGCTCTGGGGCCAACGTCCTGACTTTC. It translates to CSVAVYGSGANVLTF. Variable domain in full (rest from reference TRBV29-1 and TRBJ2-6): SAVISQKPSRDICQRGTSLTIQCQVDSQVTMMFWYRQQPGQSLTLIATANQGSEATYESGFVIDKFPISRPNLTFSTLTVSNMSPEDSSIYLCSVAVYGSGANVLTFGAGSRLTVL.

This clonotype was detected a few times. The chain joins TRBV7-9 to TRBJ2-3, with 8 bases matching TRBD1. Germline V gene data show CDR1 as SEHNR and CDR2 as FQNEAQ (reference sequence). The CDR3 has 16 residues. J lost 4 bases, V lost 1 base, and 7 bases had no gene match. The CDR3 DNA sequence: TGTGCCAGCAGCTTAGAGGTCAGGGGGCTTGCAGATACGCAGTATTTT. It encodes CASSLEVRGLADTQYF.

This clonotype was counted many times. The chain has TRBV12-3 or TRBV12-4 and TRBJ2-7; 7 bases align to TRBD2. V lost 8 bases and J lost 0; bases outside the gene matches: 7. The CDR3 contains 14 residues. CDR3 amino acids: CASAAAGTSYEQYF. DNA for the CDR3: TGTGCCAGCGCCGCAGCGGGGACCTCCTACGAGCAGTACTTC.